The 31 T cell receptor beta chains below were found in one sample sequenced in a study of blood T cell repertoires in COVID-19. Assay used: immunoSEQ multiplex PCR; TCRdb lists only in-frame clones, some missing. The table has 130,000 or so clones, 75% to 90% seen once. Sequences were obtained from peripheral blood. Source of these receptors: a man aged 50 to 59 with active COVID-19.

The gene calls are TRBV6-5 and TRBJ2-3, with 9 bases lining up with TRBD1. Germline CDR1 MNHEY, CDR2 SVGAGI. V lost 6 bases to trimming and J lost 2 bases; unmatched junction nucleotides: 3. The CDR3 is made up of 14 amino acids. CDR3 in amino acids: CASSRTGDTDTQYF. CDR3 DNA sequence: TGTGCCAGCAGCCGGACAGGGGACACAGATACGCAGTATTTT.

The chain's CDR3 is CASSFLGQGVGNQPQHF. The CDR3 DNA reads TGTGCCAGCAGCTTCCTCGGACAGGGGGTGGGCAATCAGCCCCAGCATTTT. The chain joins TRBV7-2 to TRBJ1-5, with 10 bases lining up with TRBD1. The junction had 7 bases not matched to a gene; V was cut back by 3 bases and J by 2 bases. Germline assignment: CDR1 SGHTA and CDR2 FQGNSA. The CDR3 sequence is 17 residues long.

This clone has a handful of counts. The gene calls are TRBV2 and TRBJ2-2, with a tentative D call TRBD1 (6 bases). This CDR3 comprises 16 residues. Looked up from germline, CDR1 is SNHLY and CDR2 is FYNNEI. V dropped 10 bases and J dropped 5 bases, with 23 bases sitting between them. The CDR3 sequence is CATSNYMGAGTGELFF. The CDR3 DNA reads TGTGCCACGTCCAATTACATGGGGGCAGGGACCGGGGAGCTGTTTTTT.

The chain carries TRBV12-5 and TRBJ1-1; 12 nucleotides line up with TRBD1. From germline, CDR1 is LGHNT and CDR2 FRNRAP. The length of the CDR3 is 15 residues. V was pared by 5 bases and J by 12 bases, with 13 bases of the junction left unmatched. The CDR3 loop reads CASGLSGGTGGPTFF. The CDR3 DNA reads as TGTGCTAGTGGTCTCTCCGGCGGGACAGGGGGCCCGACTTTCTTT.

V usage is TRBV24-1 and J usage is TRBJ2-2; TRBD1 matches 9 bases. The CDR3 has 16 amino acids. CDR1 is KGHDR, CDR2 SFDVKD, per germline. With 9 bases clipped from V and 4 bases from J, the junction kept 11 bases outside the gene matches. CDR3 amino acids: CATSKAGTGTTGELFF. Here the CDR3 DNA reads TGTGCCACCTCTAAAGCCGGGACAGGGACCACCGGGGAGCTGTTTTTT.

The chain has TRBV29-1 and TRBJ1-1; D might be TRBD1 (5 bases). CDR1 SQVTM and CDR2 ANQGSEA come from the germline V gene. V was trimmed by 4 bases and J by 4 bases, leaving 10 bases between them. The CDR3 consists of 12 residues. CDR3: CSVVSGFTEAFF. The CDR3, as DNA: TGCAGCGTTGTTTCAGGGTTCACTGAAGCTTTCTTT.

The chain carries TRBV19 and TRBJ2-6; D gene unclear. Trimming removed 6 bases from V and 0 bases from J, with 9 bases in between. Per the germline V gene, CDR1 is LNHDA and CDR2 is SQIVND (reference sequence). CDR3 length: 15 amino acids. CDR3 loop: CASRNIRSGANVLTF. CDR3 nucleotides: TGTGCCAGTAGGAACATCCGCTCTGGGGCCAACGTCCTGACTTTC.

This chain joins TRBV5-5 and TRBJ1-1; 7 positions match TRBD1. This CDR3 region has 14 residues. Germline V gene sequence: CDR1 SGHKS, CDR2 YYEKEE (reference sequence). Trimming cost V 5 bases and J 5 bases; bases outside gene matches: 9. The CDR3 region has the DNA TGTGCCAGCAGTCCTCGGACAGGAAGGACTGAAGCTTTCTTT. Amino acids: CASSPRTGRTEAFF.

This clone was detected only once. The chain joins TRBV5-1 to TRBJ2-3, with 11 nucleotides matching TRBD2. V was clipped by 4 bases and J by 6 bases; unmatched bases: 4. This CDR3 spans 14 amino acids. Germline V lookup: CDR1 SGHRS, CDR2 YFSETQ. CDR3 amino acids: CASSPGLAADTQYF. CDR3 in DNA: TGCGCCAGCAGCCCGGGACTAGCGGCCGATACGCAGTATTTT.

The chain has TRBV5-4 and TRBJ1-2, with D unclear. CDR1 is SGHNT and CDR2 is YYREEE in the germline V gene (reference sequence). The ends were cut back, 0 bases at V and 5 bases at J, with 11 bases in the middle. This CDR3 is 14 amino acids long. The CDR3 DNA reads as TGTGCCAGCAGCTTGGCGGGCGGGAGGTATGGCTACACCTTC. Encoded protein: CASSLAGGRYGYTF.

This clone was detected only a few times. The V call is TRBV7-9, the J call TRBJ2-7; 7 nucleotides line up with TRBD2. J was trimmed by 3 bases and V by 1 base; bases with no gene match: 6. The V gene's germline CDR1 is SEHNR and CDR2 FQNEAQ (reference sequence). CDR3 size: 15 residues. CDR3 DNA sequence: TGTGCCAGCAGCTTAGTTTTGGGAGGGGACTACGAGCAGTACTTC. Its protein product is CASSLVLGGDYEQYF. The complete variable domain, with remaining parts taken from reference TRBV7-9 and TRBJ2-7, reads DTGVSQNPRHKITKRGQNVTFRCDPISEHNRLYWYRQTLGQGPEFLTYFQNEAQLEKSRLLSDRFSAERPKGSFSTLEIQRTEQGDSAMYLCASSLVLGGDYEQYFGPGTRLTVT.

As DNA, the CDR3 is TGTGCCAGCTCAGCCCGGAGGGGGAGGGATGAAAAACTGTTTTTT. It yields the protein CASSARRGRDEKLFF. The rearrangement joins TRBV18 to TRBJ1-4; a possible D gene is TRBD1 (6 bases). The germline gives CDR1 KGHSH, CDR2 LQKENI. The V and J ends lost 5 bases and 6 bases respectively, with 16 bases between them. The CDR3 has 15 residues.

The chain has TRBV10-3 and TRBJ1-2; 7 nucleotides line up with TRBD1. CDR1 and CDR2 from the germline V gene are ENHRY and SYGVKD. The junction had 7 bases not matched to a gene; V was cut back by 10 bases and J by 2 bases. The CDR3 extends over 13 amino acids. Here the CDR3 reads CATQGQGNYGYTF. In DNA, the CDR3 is TGTGCCACACAGGGGCAGGGAAACTATGGCTACACCTTC.

CDR3 sequence reads: CASSKARKGQPSTDTQYF. The CDR3 DNA follows: TGTGCCAGCAGCAAAGCGCGAAAGGGACAGCCGAGCACAGATACGCAGTATTTT. V is TRBV21-1 and J is TRBJ2-3; the D call in the table, TRBD1, was not verified against the DNA. TRBV21-1 is noted as a pseudogene. The CDR3 is 18 amino acids.

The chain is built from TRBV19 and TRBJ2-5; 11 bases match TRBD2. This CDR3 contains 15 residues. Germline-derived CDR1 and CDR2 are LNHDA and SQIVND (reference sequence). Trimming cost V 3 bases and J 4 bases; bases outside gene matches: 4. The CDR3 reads CASSISGGALETQYF. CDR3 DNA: TGTGCCAGTAGTATTAGCGGGGGGGCCTTAGAGACCCAGTACTTC. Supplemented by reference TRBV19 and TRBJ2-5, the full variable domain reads DGGITQSPKYLFRKEGQNVTLSCEQNLNHDAMYWYRQDPGQGLRLIYYSQIVNDFQKGDIAEGYSVSREKKESFPLTVTSAQKNPTAFYLCASSISGGALETQYFGPGTRLLVL.

Written as DNA, the CDR3 is TGTGCCAGCTCACCTATCCAGGGGGCCGGCACTGAAGCTTTCTTT. Its translation: CASSPIQGAGTEAFF. The rearrangement joins TRBV18 to TRBJ1-1; 8 bases are a match to TRBD1. The CDR3 spans 15 residues. V trimming: 3 bases; J trimming: 4 bases; junction bases outside the gene matches: 7. Germline V gene lookup returns CDR1 KGHSH and CDR2 LQKENI.

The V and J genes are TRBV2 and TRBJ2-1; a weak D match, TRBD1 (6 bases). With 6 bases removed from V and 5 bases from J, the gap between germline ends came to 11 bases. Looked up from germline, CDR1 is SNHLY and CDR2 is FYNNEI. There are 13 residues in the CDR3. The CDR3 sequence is CASSPGTNNEQFF. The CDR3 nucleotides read TGTGCCAGCAGCCCAGGGACAAACAATGAGCAGTTCTTC.

The CDR3: CASSRTGFQETQYF. The CDR3 DNA reads as TGTGCCAGCAGCCGGACAGGATTCCAAGAGACCCAGTACTTC. The chain uses TRBV7-9 and TRBJ2-5; 7 bases agree with TRBD1. Germline V gives CDR1 SEHNR, CDR2 FQNEAQ (reference sequence). Losses at the gene ends were 5 bases for V and 1 base for J; bases not matched to a gene: 4. This CDR3 spans 14 amino acids.

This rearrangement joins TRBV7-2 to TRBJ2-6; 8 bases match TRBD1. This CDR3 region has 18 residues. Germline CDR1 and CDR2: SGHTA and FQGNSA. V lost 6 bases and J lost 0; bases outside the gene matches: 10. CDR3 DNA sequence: TGTGCCAGCAGACAGGACAGGGCCAGCATCTCTGGGGCCAACGTCCTGACTTTC. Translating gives CASRQDRASISGANVLTF. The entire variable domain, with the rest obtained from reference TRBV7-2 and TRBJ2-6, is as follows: GAGVSQSPSNKVTEKGKDVELRCDPISGHTALYWYRQSLGQGLEFLIYFQGNSAPDKSGLPSDRFSAERTGGSVSTLTIQRTQQEDSAVYLCASRQDRASISGANVLTFGAGSRLTVL.

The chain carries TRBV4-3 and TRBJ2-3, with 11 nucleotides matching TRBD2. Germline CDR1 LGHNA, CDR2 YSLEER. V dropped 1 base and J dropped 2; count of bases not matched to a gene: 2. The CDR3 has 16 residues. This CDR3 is CASSQASGGTTDTQYF. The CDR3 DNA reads TGCGCCAGCAGCCAAGCTAGCGGGGGGACCACAGATACGCAGTATTTT.

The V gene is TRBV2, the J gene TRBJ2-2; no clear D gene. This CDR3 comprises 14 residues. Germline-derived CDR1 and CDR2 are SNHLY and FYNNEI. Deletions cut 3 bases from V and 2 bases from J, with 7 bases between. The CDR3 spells CASSEEPNTGELFF. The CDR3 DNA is TGTGCCAGCAGTGAGGAGCCCAACACCGGGGAGCTGTTTTTT.

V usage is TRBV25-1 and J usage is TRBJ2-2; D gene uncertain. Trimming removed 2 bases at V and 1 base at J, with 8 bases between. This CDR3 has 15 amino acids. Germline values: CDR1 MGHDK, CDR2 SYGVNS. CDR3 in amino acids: CASSETRQNTGELFF. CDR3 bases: TGTGCCAGCAGTGAAACGCGACAGAACACCGGGGAGCTGTTTTTT. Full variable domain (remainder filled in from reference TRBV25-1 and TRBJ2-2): EADIYQTPRYLVIGTGKKITLECSQTMGHDKMYWYQQDPGMELHLIHYSYGVNSTEKGDLSSESTVSRIRTEHFPLTLESARPSHTSQYLCASSETRQNTGELFFGEGSRLTVL.

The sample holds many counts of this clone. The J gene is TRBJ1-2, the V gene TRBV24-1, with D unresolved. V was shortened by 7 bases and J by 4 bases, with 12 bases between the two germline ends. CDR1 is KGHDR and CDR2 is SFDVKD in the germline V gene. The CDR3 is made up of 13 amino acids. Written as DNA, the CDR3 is TGTGCCACCAGCGGAGGGCCCGGCTATGGCTACACCTTC. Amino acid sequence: CATSGGPGYGYTF.

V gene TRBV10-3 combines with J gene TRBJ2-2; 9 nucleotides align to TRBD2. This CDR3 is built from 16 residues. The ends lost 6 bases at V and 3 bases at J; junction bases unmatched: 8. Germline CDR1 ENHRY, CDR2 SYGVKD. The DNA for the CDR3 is TGTGCCATCAGCGAGAGGGGACTAGCCGACACCGGGGAGCTGTTTTTT. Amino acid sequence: CAISERGLADTGELFF.

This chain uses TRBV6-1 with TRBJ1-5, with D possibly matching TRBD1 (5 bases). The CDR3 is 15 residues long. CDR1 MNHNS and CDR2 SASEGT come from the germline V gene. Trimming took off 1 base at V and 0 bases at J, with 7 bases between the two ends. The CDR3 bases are TGTGCCAGCAGTGAAGGGGACTATAGCAATCAGCCCCAGCATTTT. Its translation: CASSEGDYSNQPQHF.

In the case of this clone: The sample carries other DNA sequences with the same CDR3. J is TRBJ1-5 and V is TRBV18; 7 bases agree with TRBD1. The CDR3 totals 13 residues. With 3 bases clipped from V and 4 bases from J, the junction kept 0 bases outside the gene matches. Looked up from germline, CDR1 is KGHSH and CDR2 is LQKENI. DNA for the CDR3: TGTGCCAGCTCACCGGGACAGAATCAGCCCCAGCATTTT. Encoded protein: CASSPGQNQPQHF. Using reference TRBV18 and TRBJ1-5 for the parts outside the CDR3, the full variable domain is NAGVMQNPRHLVRRRGQEARLRCSPMKGHSHVYWYRQLPEEGLKFMVYLQKENIIDESGMPKERFSAEFPKEGPSILRIQQVVRGDSAAYFCASSPGQNQPQHFGDGTRLSIL.

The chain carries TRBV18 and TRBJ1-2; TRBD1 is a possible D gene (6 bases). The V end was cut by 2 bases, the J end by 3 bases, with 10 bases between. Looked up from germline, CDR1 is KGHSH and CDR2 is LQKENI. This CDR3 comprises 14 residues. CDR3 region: CASSPTRGDYGYTF. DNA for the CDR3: TGTGCCAGCTCACCAACCAGGGGTGACTATGGCTACACCTTC.

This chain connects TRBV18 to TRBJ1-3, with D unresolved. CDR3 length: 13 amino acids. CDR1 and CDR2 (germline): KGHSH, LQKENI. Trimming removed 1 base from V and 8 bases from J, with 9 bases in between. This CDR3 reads CASSPRSVDTIYF. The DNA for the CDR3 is TGTGCCAGCTCACCACGGTCAGTGGACACCATATATTTT.

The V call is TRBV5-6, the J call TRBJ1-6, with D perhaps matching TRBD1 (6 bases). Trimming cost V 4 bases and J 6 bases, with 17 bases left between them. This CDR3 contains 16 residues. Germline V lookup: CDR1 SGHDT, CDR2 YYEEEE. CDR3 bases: TGTGCCAGCAGCCTGGACAGAGGGGACTCTAATTCACCCCTCCACTTT. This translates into CASSLDRGDSNSPLHF.

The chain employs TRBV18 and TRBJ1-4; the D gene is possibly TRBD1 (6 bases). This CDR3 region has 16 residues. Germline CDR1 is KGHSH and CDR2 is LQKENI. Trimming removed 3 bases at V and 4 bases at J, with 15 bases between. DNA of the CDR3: TGTGCCAGCTCACCGAGATCAACAGGGCTTAATGAAAAACTGTTTTTT. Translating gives CASSPRSTGLNEKLFF.

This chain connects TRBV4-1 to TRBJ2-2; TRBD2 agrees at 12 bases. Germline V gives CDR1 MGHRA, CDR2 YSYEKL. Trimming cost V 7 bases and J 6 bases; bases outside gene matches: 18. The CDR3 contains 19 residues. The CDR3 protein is CASTLIRRTSGDGAGELFF. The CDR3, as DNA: TGCGCCAGCACCCTAATTAGGCGGACTAGCGGGGATGGAGCCGGGGAGCTGTTTTTT.